The 4 T cell receptor beta chains below were found in one sample sequenced in a study of shared clonotypes between healthy human individuals. Assay used: immunoSEQ multiplex PCR; TCRdb lists only in-frame clones, some missing. Of hundreds of thousands of clones in the sample, nearly 95% were seen once. CD8 cells regarded as naive lacked CD45RO, were positively chosen for CCR7, and omitted terminally differentiated effector memory CD45RA+ cells. The sample was naive CD8+ T cells sorted from blood. Every receptor here comes from a man under 40 in good health.

V gene TRBV27 combines with J gene TRBJ2-3; no definite D call. Trimming pared 5 bases from V and 2 bases from J, leaving 8 bases between. In germline, CDR1 is MNHEY, CDR2 SMNVEV (reference sequence). The CDR3 runs 13 residues. The CDR3 region is CASSQSFTDTQYF. For the CDR3, the DNA is TGTGCCAGCAGTCAATCCTTCACAGATACGCAGTATTTT.

The V gene is TRBV18, the J gene TRBJ2-7, with TRBD2 identical over 8 bases. After removal of 1 base from V and 3 bases from J, the junction contained 8 bases not matched to a gene. Per germline, CDR1 KGHSH and CDR2 LQKENI. CDR3 length equals 16 residues. The CDR3 DNA reads TGTGCCAGCTCACCACGGAGGACGGGGGGGGACTACGAGCAGTACTTC. Residues: CASSPRRTGGDYEQYF.

The V gene is TRBV11-2, the J gene TRBJ2-3; 12 nucleotides align to TRBD2. Germline trimming cut 1 base from V and 5 bases from J; bases unmatched to any gene: 1. This CDR3 comprises 15 residues. The germline V gene has CDR1 SGHAT and CDR2 FQNNGV. Written as DNA, the CDR3 is TGTGCCAGCAGCTTAGGGGGACTAGCGGGAGATACGCAGTATTTT. Protein: CASSLGGLAGDTQYF.

The rearrangement uses TRBV7-9 and TRBJ2-7; D unresolved. The ends were cut back, 4 bases at V and 0 bases at J, with 19 bases in the middle. This CDR3 region has 17 residues. CDR1 is SEHNR and CDR2 is FQNEAQ in the germline V gene (reference sequence). The CDR3 here is CASSSAFSGPFSYEQYF. CDR3 nucleotide sequence: TGTGCCAGCAGCTCTGCTTTTTCTGGGCCCTTCTCCTACGAGCAGTACTTC.